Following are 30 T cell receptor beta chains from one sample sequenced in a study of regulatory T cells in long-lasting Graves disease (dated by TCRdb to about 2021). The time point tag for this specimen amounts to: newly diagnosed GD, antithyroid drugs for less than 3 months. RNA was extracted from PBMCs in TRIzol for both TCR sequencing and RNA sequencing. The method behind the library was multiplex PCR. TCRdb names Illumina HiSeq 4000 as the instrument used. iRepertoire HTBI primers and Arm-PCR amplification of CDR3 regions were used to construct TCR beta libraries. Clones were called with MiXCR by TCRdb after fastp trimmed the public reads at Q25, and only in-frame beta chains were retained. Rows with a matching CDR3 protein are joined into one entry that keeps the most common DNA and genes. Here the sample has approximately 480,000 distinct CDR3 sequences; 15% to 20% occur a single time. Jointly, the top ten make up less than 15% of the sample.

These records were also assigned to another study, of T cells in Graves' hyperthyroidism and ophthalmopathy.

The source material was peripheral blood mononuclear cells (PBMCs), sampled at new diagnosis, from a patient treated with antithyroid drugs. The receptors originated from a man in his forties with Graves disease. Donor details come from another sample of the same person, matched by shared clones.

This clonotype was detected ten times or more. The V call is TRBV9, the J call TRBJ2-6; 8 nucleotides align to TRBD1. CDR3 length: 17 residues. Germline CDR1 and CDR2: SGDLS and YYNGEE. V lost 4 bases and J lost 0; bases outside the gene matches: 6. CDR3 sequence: CASSNDRGYSGANVLTF. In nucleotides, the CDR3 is TGTGCCAGCAGCAACGACAGGGGCTACTCTGGGGCCAACGTCCTGACTTTC.

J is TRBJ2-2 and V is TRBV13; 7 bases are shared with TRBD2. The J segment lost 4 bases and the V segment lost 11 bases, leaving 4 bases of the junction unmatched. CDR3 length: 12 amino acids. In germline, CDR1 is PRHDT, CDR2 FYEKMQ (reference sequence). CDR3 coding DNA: TGTGCCGGAGGGAGGGGCACCGGGGAGCTGTTTTTT. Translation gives CAGGRGTGELFF.

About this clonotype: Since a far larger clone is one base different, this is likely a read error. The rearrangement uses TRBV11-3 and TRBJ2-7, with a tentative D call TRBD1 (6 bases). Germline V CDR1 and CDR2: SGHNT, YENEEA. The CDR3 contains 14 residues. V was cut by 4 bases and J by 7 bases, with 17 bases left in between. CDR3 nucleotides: TGTGCCAGCAGCTCAAATGGACAGAGCAATGAGCAGTACTTC. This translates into CASSSNGQSNEQYF.

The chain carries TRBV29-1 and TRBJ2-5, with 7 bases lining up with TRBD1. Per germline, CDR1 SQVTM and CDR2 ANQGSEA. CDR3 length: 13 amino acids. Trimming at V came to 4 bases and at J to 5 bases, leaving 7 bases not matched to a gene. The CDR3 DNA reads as TGCAGCGTTGGGCAGGGGGTGAGGGAGACCCAGTACTTC. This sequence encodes CSVGQGVRETQYF.

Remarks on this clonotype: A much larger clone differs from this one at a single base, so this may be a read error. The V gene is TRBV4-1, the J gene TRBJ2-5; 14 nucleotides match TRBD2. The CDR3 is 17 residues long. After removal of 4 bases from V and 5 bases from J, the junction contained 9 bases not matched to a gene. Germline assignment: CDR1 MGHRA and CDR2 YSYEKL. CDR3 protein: CASSPDRLAGGPETQYF. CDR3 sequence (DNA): TGCGCCAGCAGCCCGGATCGACTAGCGGGAGGGCCGGAGACCCAGTACTTC.

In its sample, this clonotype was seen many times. As DNA, the CDR3 is TGTGCCACCAGTGATTCTGTACCTTCTGGGCGGAATGAGCAGTTCTTC. The encoded protein is CATSDSVPSGRNEQFF. This rearrangement joins TRBV24-1 to TRBJ2-1; unclear D gene. Trimming left V 2 bases short and J 7 bases short, with 17 bases between. CDR1 and CDR2 from the germline V gene are KGHDR and SFDVKD. The CDR3 is 16 residues long.

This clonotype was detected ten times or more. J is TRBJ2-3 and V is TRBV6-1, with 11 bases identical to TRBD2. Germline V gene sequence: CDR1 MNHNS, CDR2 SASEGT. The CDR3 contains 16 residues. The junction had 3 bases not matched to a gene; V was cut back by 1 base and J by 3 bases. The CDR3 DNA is TGTGCCAGCAGTGAAGGTGCTAGCGGGAGGACAGATACGCAGTATTTT. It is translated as CASSEGASGRTDTQYF.

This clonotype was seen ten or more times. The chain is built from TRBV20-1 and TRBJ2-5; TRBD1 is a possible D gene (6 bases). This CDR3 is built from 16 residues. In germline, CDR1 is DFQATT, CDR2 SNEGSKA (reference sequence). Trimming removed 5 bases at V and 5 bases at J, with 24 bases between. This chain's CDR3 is CSAYIPRQPQGETQYF. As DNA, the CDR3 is TGCAGTGCTTATATACCAAGACAGCCCCAGGGGGAGACCCAGTACTTC.

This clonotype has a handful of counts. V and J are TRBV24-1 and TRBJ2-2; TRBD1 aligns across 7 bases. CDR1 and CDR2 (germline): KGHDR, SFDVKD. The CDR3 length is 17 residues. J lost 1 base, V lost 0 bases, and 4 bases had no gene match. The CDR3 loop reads CATSDLPWTGNTGELFF. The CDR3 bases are TGTGCCACCAGTGATTTGCCTTGGACAGGGAACACCGGGGAGCTGTTTTTT.

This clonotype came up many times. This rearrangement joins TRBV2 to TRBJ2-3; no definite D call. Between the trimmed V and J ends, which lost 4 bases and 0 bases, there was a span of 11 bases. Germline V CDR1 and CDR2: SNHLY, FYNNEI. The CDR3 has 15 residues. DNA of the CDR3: TGTGCCAGCAGTGGGACGGCTATTAGCACAGATACGCAGTATTTT. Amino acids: CASSGTAISTDTQYF.

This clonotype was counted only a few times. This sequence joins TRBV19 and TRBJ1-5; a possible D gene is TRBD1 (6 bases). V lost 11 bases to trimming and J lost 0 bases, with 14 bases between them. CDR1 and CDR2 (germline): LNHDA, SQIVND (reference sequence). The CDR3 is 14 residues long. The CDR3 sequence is CASMDSRSNQPQHF. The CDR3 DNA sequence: TGTGCCTCGATGGACAGTCGTAGCAATCAGCCCCAGCATTTT.

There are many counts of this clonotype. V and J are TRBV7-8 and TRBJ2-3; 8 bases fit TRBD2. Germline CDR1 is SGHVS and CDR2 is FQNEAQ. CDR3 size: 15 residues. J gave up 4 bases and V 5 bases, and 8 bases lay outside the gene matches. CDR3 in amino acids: CASSPSGGPSDTQYF. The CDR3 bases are TGTGCCAGCAGCCCATCGGGAGGGCCCTCAGATACGCAGTATTTT. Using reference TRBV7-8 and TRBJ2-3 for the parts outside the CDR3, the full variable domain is GAGVSQSPRYKVAKRGQDVALRCDPISGHVSLFWYQQALGQGPEFLTYFQNEAQLDKSGLPSDRFFAERPEGSVSTLKIQRTQQEDSAVYLCASSPSGGPSDTQYFGPGTRLTVL.

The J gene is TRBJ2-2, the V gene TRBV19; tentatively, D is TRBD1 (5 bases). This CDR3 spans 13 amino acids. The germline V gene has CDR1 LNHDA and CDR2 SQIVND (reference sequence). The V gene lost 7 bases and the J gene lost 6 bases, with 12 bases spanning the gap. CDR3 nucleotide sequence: TGTGCCAGTACCTTCAGGGTTGCCGGGGAGCTGTTTTTT. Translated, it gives CASTFRVAGELFF. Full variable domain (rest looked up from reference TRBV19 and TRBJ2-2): DGGITQSPKYLFRKEGQNVTLSCEQNLNHDAMYWYRQDPGQGLRLIYYSQIVNDFQKGDIAEGYSVSREKKESFPLTVTSAQKNPTAFYLCASTFRVAGELFFGEGSRLTVL.

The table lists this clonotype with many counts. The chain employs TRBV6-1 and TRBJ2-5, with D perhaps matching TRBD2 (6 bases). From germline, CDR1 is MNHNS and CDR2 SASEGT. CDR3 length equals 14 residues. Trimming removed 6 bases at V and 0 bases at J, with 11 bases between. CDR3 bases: TGTGCCAGCAGGAACCGGGACTACCAAGAGACCCAGTACTTC. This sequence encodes CASRNRDYQETQYF.

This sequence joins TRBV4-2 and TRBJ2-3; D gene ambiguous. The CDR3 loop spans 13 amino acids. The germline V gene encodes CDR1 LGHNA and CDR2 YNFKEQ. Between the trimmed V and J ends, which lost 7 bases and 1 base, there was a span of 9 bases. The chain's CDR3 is CASTQPGTDTQYF. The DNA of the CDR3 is TGTGCCAGCACCCAGCCCGGCACAGATACGCAGTATTTT.

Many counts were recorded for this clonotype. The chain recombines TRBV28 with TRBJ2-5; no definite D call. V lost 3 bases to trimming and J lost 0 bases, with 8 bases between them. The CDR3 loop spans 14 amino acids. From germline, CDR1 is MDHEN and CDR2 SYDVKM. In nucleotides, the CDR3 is TGTGCCAGCAGTTTGCAAGGCCACCAAGAGACCCAGTACTTC. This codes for CASSLQGHQETQYF.

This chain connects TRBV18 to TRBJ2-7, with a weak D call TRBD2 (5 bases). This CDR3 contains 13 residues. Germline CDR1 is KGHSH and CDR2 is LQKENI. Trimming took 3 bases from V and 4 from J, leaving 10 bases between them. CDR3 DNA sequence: TGTGCCAGCTCACCGCTCCGGGAATACGAGCAGTACTTC. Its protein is CASSPLREYEQYF.

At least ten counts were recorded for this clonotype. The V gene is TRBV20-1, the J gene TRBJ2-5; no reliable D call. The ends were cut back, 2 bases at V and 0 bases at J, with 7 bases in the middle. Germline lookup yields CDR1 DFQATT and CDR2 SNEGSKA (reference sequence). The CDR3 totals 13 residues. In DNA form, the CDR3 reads TGCAGTGCTAGACCGGCAGACCAAGAGACCCAGTACTTC. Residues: CSARPADQETQYF.

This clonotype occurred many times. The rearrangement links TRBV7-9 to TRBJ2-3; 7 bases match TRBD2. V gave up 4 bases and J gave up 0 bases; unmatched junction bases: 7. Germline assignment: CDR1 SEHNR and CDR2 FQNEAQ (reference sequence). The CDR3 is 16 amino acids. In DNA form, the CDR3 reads TGTGCCAGCAGCTCGTCCTGGCGGGGGAGCACAGATACGCAGTATTTT. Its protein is CASSSSWRGSTDTQYF.

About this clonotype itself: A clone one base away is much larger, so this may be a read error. CDR3 residues: CSVTSGVGREQFF. CDR3 DNA: TGCAGCGTCACTAGCGGGGTCGGGAGGGAGCAGTTCTTC. The V call is TRBV29-1, the J call TRBJ2-1; 10 nucleotides match TRBD2. V shed 6 bases and J 10 bases; nucleotides not matched to a gene: 9. The CDR3 covers 13 residues. Germline V gene sequence: CDR1 SQVTM, CDR2 ANQGSEA.

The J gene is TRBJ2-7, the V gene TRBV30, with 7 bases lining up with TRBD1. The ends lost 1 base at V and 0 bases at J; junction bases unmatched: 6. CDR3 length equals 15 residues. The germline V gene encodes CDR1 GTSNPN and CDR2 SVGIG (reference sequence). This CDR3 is CAWSGGGTASYEQYF. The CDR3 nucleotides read TGTGCCTGGAGTGGAGGTGGGACAGCCTCCTACGAGCAGTACTTC.

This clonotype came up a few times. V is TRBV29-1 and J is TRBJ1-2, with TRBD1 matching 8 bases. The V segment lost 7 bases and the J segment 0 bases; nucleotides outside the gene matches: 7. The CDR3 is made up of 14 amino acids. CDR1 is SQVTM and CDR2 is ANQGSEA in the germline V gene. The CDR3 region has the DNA TGCAGCGAATACCGACAGGGGACTAACTATGGCTACACCTTC. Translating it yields CSEYRQGTNYGYTF.

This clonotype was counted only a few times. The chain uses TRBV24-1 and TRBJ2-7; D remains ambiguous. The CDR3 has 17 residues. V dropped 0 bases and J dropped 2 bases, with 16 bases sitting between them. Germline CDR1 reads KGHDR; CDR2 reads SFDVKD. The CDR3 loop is CATSDLITRVPPYEQYF. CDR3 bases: TGTGCCACCAGTGATTTGATCACCCGGGTACCTCCCTACGAGCAGTACTTC.

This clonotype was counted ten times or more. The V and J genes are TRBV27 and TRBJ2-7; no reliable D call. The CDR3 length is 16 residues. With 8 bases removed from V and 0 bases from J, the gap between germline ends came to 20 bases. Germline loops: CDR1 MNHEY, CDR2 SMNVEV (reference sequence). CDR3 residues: CASGSRSKLSSYEQYF. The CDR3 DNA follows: TGTGCCAGCGGCTCTAGATCGAAGTTGAGCTCCTACGAGCAGTACTTC.

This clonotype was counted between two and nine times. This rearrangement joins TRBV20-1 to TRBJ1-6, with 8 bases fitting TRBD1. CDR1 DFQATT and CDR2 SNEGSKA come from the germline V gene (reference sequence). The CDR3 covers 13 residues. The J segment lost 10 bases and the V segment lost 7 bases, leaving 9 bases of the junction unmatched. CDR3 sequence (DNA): TGCAGTGTACGACAGGGGCTTGTGTCACCCCTCCACTTT. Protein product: CSVRQGLVSPLHF.

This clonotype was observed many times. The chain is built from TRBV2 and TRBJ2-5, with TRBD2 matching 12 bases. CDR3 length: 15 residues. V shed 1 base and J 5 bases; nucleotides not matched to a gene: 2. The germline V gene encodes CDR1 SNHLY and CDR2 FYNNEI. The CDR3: CASSEGLAGVETQYF. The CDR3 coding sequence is TGTGCCAGCAGTGAAGGACTAGCGGGAGTCGAGACCCAGTACTTC.

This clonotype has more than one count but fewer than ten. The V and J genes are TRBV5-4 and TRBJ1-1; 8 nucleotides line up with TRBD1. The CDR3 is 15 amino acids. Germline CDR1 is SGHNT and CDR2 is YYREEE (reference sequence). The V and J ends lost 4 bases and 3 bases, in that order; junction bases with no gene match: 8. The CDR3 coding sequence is TGTGCCAGCAGCCCTGGACAGGGTAGGGACACTGAAGCTTTCTTT. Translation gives CASSPGQGRDTEAFF.

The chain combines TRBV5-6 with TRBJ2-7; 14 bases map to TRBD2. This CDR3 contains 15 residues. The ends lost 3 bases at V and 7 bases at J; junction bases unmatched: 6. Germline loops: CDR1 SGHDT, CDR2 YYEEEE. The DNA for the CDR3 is TGTGCCAGCAGCTGGGGGACTAGCGGGAGTAGAGAGCAGTACTTC. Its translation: CASSWGTSGSREQYF.

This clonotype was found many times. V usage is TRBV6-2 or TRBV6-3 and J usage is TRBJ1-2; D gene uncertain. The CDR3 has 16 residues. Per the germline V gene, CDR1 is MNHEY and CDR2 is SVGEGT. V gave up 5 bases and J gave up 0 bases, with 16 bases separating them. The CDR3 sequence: CASSRSPLAANYGYTF. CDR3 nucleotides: TGTGCCAGCAGTCGATCCCCCTTAGCGGCTAACTATGGCTACACCTTC.

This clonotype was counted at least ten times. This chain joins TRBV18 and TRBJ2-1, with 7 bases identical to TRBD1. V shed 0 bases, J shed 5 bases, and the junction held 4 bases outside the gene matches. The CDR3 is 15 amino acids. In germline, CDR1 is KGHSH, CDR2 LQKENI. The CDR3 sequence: CASSPPSRGNNEQFF. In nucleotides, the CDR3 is TGTGCCAGCTCACCACCCTCCAGGGGGAACAATGAGCAGTTCTTC.